This T cell receptor beta chain was captured by sequencing in a study of blood T cell repertoires in COVID-19. Sequenced by immunoSEQ multiplex PCR; TCRdb stores in-frame clones only, minus some. This sample has about 140,000 clones, with over 75% found just once. Germline assignment: CDR1 SGHVS and CDR2 FNYEAQ. Between the trimmed V and J ends, which lost 5 bases and 6 bases, there was a span of 10 bases. This CDR3 region has 13 residues. The chain carries TRBV7-6 and TRBJ2-2, with no clear D. Sequencing input: PBMCs or T cells enriched from blood (not recorded which). This receptor was identified in a woman in her fifties or sixties who had recovered from COVID-19. The CDR3 protein is CASSPTSAGELFF. The CDR3 coding sequence is TGTGCCAGCAGCCCCACTTCCGCCGGGGAGCTGTTTTTT. Full variable domain (missing parts from reference TRBV7-6 and TRBJ2-2): GAGVSQSPRYKVTKRGQDVALRCDPISGHVSLYWYRQALGQGPEFLTYFNYEAQQDKSGLPNDRFSAERPEGSISTLTIQRTEQRDSAMYRCASSPTSAGELFFGEGSRLTVL.